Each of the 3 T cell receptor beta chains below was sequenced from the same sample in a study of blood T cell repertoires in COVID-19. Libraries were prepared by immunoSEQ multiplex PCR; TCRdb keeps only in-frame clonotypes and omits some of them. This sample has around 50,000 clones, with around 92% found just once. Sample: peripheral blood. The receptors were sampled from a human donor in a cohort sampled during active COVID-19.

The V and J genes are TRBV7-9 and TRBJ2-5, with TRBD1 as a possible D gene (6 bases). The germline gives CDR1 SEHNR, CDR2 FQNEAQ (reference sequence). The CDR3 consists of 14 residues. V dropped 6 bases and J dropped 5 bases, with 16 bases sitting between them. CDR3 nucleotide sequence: TGTGCCAGCAGTCCAAATCAGGGGCGGGAGACCCAGTACTTC. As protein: CASSPNQGRETQYF.

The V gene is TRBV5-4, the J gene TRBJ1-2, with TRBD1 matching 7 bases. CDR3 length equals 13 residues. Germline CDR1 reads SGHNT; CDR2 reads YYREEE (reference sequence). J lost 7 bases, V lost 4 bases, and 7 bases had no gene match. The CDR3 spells CASSMTGYAGYTF. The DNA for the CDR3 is TGTGCCAGCAGCATGACAGGGTATGCTGGCTACACCTTC.

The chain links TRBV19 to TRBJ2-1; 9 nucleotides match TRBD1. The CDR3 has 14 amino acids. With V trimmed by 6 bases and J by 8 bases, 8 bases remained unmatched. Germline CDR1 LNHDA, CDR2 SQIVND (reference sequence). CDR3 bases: TGTGCCAGTAGGAAAGGACAGGGGTTTCATGAGCAGTTCTTC. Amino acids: CASRKGQGFHEQFF.